The 27 T cell receptor beta chains given below trace back to one sample, sequenced in a study of blood T cell repertoires in COVID-19. Here immunoSEQ multiplex PCR was the method, and the copy in TCRdb shows in-frame clones only, minus some. The sample lists 490,000 or so clones, roughly nine tenths occurring once. Sequenced input: PBMCs or T cells enriched from blood (not recorded which). Receptors were obtained from a woman aged 55-69 years who had recovered from COVID-19.

This chain links TRBV4-1 with TRBJ1-6; tentative D call: TRBD1 (6 bases). Germline loops: CDR1 MGHRA, CDR2 YSYEKL. CDR3 length equals 15 residues. V was shortened by 3 bases and J by 9 bases, with 15 bases between the two germline ends. The CDR3 reads CASSQSTGSASPLHF. In nucleotides, the CDR3 is TGCGCCAGCAGCCAGTCCACAGGGTCGGCTTCACCCCTCCACTTT.

The J gene is TRBJ2-3, the V gene TRBV21-1; the table's D call, TRBD2, has no DNA check behind it. TRBV21-1 is a recognized pseudogene. The CDR3 sequence is 18 residues long. CDR3 nucleotide sequence: TGTGCCAGCAGCAAAATACTAGCGGGGGCCAGGGGCACAGATACGCAGTATTTT. It specifies CASSKILAGARGTDTQYF.

The rearrangement links TRBV5-1 to TRBJ2-7; 9 bases are a match to TRBD1. Germline V gives CDR1 SGHRS, CDR2 YFSETQ. Trimming at V came to 5 bases and at J to 5 bases, leaving 8 bases not matched to a gene. The CDR3 sequence is 14 residues long. The CDR3 nucleotides read TGCGCCAGCAGGTCCGGGACAGGGATAAACGAGCAGTACTTC. As protein: CASRSGTGINEQYF.

The chain combines TRBV21-1 with TRBJ2-7; no check of the table's D call, TRBD2, against the DNA was made. TRBV21-1 is described as a pseudogene. CDR3 length equals 13 residues. The CDR3 loop is CAWEGLVSYEQYF. The CDR3 bases are TGTGCCTGGGAGGGGCTCGTCTCCTACGAGCAGTACTTC.

This chain joins TRBV5-1 and TRBJ1-2; 8 positions match TRBD1. The V gene end was trimmed by 3 bases and the J gene end by 3 bases; junction bases not matched to a gene: 4. The CDR3 length is 14 residues. Germline-derived CDR1 and CDR2 are SGHRS and YFSETQ. CDR3 amino acids: CASSSTGVDYGYTF. CDR3 DNA: TGCGCCAGCAGCTCGACAGGGGTTGACTATGGCTACACCTTC.

Details on this clone: A much larger clone differs from this one at a single base, so this may be a read error. This specimen includes other DNA sequences encoding the same CDR3. The chain employs TRBV2 and TRBJ2-3; 16 bases fit TRBD2. The V gene end was trimmed by 3 bases and the J gene end by 6 bases; junction bases not matched to a gene: 3. The CDR3 is 16 residues long. The germline V gene has CDR1 SNHLY and CDR2 FYNNEI. This CDR3 is CASSDPGLAGGDTQYF. DNA for the CDR3: TGTGCCAGCAGTGACCCGGGACTAGCGGGGGGGGATACGCAGTATTTT.

This clone occurred once. The chain recombines TRBV2 with TRBJ2-7; D is unclear. This CDR3 has 11 residues. Trimming shortened V by 4 bases and J by 6 bases, and 7 bases separated the two germline ends. CDR1 and CDR2 (germline): SNHLY, FYNNEI. CDR3 region: CASSVTAEQYF. CDR3 in DNA: TGTGCCAGCAGTGTTACTGCCGAGCAGTACTTC.

The chain is built from TRBV29-1 and TRBJ1-2; 8 bases map to TRBD1. The junction had 1 base not matched to a gene; V was cut back by 6 bases and J by 1 base. The CDR3 runs to 12 residues. CDR1 is SQVTM, CDR2 ANQGSEA, per germline. The CDR3 sequence: CSVDRDNYGYTF. The CDR3 region has the DNA TGCAGCGTGGACAGGGATAACTATGGCTACACCTTC.

The chain employs TRBV29-1 and TRBJ2-1, with 11 positions matching TRBD2. CDR3 length: 14 amino acids. The junction had 4 bases not matched to a gene; V was cut back by 6 bases and J by 3 bases. Looked up from germline, CDR1 is SQVTM and CDR2 is ANQGSEA. CDR3 in amino acids: CSVRLAGGYNEQFF. For the CDR3, the DNA is TGCAGCGTCCGCCTAGCGGGAGGCTACAATGAGCAGTTCTTC.

The V gene is TRBV18, the J gene TRBJ1-1, with TRBD1 matching over 10 bases. The CDR3 covers 19 residues. Germline V gives CDR1 KGHSH, CDR2 LQKENI. Trimming cost V 3 bases and J 0 bases; bases outside gene matches: 13. CDR3 nucleotide sequence: TGTGCCAGCTCACCGTTAGTGGGACAGGGGTCACTCTTGAACACTGAAGCTTTCTTT. It codes for CASSPLVGQGSLLNTEAFF. Together with reference TRBV18 and TRBJ1-1, the CDR3 gives the full variable domain: NAGVMQNPRHLVRRRGQEARLRCSPMKGHSHVYWYRQLPEEGLKFMVYLQKENIIDESGMPKERFSAEFPKEGPSILRIQQVVRGDSAAYFCASSPLVGQGSLLNTEAFFGQGTRLTVV.

This clone appeared a single time. At one of its ends the junction is not consistent with the germline gene, which may arise from a read error. The chain couples TRBV18 to TRBJ1-3; tentatively, D is TRBD1 (6 bases). The CDR3 spans 16 residues. Germline CDR1 is KGHSH and CDR2 is LQKENI. As DNA, the CDR3 is TGTGCCAGCTCCCCACCAGGACAGCCGCCCCGAAACACCATATATTTT. It translates to CASSPPGQPPRNTIYF.

This chain joins TRBV6-5 and TRBJ1-2; D is ambiguous. The V end was cut by 0 bases, the J end by 4 bases, with 15 bases between. This CDR3 comprises 16 residues. From germline, CDR1 is MNHEY and CDR2 SVGAGI. CDR3 DNA sequence: TGTGCCAGCAGTTACTCGATTATAACACCAGGCTATGGCTACACCTTC. Its translation: CASSYSIITPGYGYTF.

V gene TRBV3-1 (or the pseudogene TRBV3-2) combines with J gene TRBJ2-7, with 9 bases lining up with TRBD1. The CDR3 loop spans 13 amino acids. The V segment lost 4 bases and the J segment 7 bases; nucleotides outside the gene matches: 5. Germline V CDR1 and CDR2: LGHDT, YNNKEL (reference sequence). CDR3 sequence reads: CASSLGTGTEQYF. The CDR3 bases are TGTGCCAGCAGCCTCGGGACAGGGACTGAGCAGTACTTC.

The chain joins TRBV4-2 to TRBJ1-2, with 8 bases matching TRBD1. The CDR3 totals 15 residues. Germline trimming cut 4 bases from V and 2 bases from J; bases unmatched to any gene: 6. The germline V gene has CDR1 LGHNA and CDR2 YNFKEQ. The CDR3 bases are TGTGCCAGCAGCCTGGGAGACAGGGGCAACTATGGCTACACCTTC. Amino acids: CASSLGDRGNYGYTF.

CDR3 DNA: TGCGCCAGCAGCCAAGAAAAGGGGGTAACCTACGAGCAGTACTTC. Protein sequence: CASSQEKGVTYEQYF. The chain employs TRBV4-1 and TRBJ2-7; tentatively, D is TRBD1 (6 bases). This CDR3 region has 15 residues. The V end was cut by 0 bases, the J end by 2 bases, with 11 bases between. Germline values: CDR1 MGHRA, CDR2 YSYEKL.

J is TRBJ2-2 and V is TRBV5-1; no reliable D call. Per the germline V gene, CDR1 is SGHRS and CDR2 is YFSETQ. The germline V and J ends were trimmed by 4 bases and 4 bases, with 11 bases remaining between them. The CDR3 has 14 amino acids. This CDR3 is CASSPVMSTGELFF. The DNA of the CDR3 is TGCGCCAGCAGCCCCGTAATGAGCACCGGGGAGCTGTTTTTT.

The chain carries TRBV9 and TRBJ2-3; no firm D call. Deletions cut 0 bases from V and 2 bases from J, with 10 bases between. Germline V gives CDR1 SGDLS, CDR2 YYNGEE. The CDR3 extends over 15 amino acids. Here the CDR3 reads CASSVESRSTDTQYF. CDR3 DNA: TGTGCCAGCAGCGTAGAATCCAGGTCCACAGATACGCAGTATTTT.

The gene calls are TRBV7-8 and TRBJ1-5; 8 bases fit TRBD1. The junction had 9 bases not matched to a gene; V was cut back by 5 bases and J by 6 bases. The CDR3 has 15 residues. Germline V gene sequence: CDR1 SGHVS, CDR2 FQNEAQ. The CDR3 DNA reads TGTGCCAGCAGCACCACAGGGGGTGAGGGTCAGCCCCAGCATTTT. Translation: CASSTTGGEGQPQHF.

This clone was counted a single time. The V and J genes are TRBV4-2 and TRBJ1-4; 8 bases line up with TRBD1. Trimming removed 1 base from V and 8 bases from J; junction bases left unmatched: 6. Per germline, CDR1 LGHNA and CDR2 YNFKEQ. This CDR3 contains 15 residues. The CDR3 DNA reads TGTGCCAGCAGCCAAGGGACAGGGACGGACGAAAAACTGTTTTTT. Translation: CASSQGTGTDEKLFF.

This clone appeared many times. The J gene is TRBJ1-2, the V gene TRBV7-9; D might be TRBD1 (5 bases). In germline, CDR1 is SEHNR, CDR2 FQNEAQ (reference sequence). V dropped 4 bases and J dropped 2 bases, with 14 bases sitting between them. The CDR3 length is 15 residues. CDR3 sequence (DNA): TGTGCCAGCAGCTCCTCCTCGGGACTCAACTATGGCTACACCTTC. This codes for CASSSSSGLNYGYTF.

V usage is TRBV15 and J usage is TRBJ1-1; the D is unclear. Germline CDR1 is LNHNV and CDR2 is YYDKDF (reference sequence). V shed 0 bases and J shed 4 bases, with 12 bases lying between them. The CDR3 has 15 residues. CDR3 in amino acids: CATSRDPGKGTEAFF. In DNA, the CDR3 is TGTGCCACCAGCAGAGATCCGGGGAAAGGCACTGAAGCTTTCTTT.

The rearrangement uses TRBV19 and TRBJ2-2; 7 nucleotides match TRBD1. Germline V gene sequence: CDR1 LNHDA, CDR2 SQIVND (reference sequence). This CDR3 spans 18 amino acids. The V gene end was trimmed by 0 bases and the J gene end by 4 bases; junction bases not matched to a gene: 11. CDR3 in DNA: TGTGCCAGTAGTATAGATTTGCGGTCGGCAGGGGGCACCGGGGAGCTGTTTTTT. Encoded protein: CASSIDLRSAGGTGELFF.

The chain has TRBV11-2 and TRBJ2-7; TRBD1 matches 7 bases. The CDR3 spans 14 residues. Per germline, CDR1 SGHAT and CDR2 FQNNGV. J gave up 4 bases and V 3 bases, and 6 bases lay outside the gene matches. CDR3 bases: TGTGCCAGCAGCTTGCCGGGACAGATATACGAGCAGTACGTC. Its translation is CASSLPGQIYEQYV.

This clone occurred once. A read error may produce the germline difference seen at one junction end. This chain joins TRBV7-2 and TRBJ1-2; D is ambiguous. The V gene's germline CDR1 is SGHTA and CDR2 FQGNSA. The CDR3 is 15 amino acids. The CDR3 sequence: CASSLAWAPNYGYTF. CDR3 coding DNA: TGTGCCAGCAGCCTAGCTTGGGCGCCTAACTATGGCTACACCTTC.

The chain is built from TRBV19 and TRBJ2-7; possible D gene TRBD1, 6 bases. Deletions cut 6 bases from V and 2 bases from J, with 11 bases between. Germline CDR1 is LNHDA and CDR2 is SQIVND (reference sequence). This CDR3 region has 13 residues. CDR3 nucleotide sequence: TGTGCCAGTAGGGGGGCAGCGACCTACGAGCAGTACTTC. The encoded protein is CASRGAATYEQYF.

This chain connects TRBV6-5 to TRBJ2-1, with a weak D call TRBD2 (6 bases). The V gene's germline CDR1 is MNHEY and CDR2 SVGAGI. Deletions cut 10 bases from V and 6 bases from J, with 16 bases between. This CDR3 comprises 13 residues. The CDR3 region is CATSSRGINEQFF. The CDR3 DNA sequence: TGTGCCACATCCTCTCGGGGGATCAATGAGCAGTTCTTC.

The chain has TRBV5-1 and TRBJ2-2, with 8 positions matching TRBD1. After removal of 0 bases from V and 0 bases from J, the junction contained 4 bases not matched to a gene. The CDR3 runs to 17 residues. CDR1 and CDR2 from the germline V gene are SGHRS and YFSETQ. The CDR3: CASSLASGGANTGELFF. The CDR3 nucleotides are TGCGCCAGCAGCTTGGCCTCAGGGGGCGCGAACACCGGGGAGCTGTTTTTT.